The count of the clone carrying this T cell receptor beta chain is one. What it binds is not known. The sample originates from a study of identifying expanded T cells in peripheral blood. Per the germline V gene, CDR1 is SGHRS and CDR2 is YFSETQ. This CDR3 is 14 amino acids long. V lost 0 bases to trimming and J lost 2 bases, with 8 bases between them. General study points: Across healthy donors, higher total template counts meant significantly greater approximately two-week count variance.

Clones were sequenced by immunoSEQ multiplex PCR, and TCRdb holds only the in-frame ones, with some missing. Of tens of thousands of clones listed, about 89% were seen once; the top ten hold roughly 5%. This receptor was identified in a person between 18 and 75 years old in good health. Source material: blood. The chain is built from TRBV5-1 and TRBJ1-2; D call uncertain. CDR3 residues: CASSLEAGNYGYTF. In DNA, the CDR3 is TGCGCCAGCAGCTTGGAGGCAGGAAACTATGGCTACACCTTC. The full variable domain, rest sourced from reference TRBV5-1 and TRBJ1-2, is KAGVTQTPRYLIKTRGQQVTLSCSPISGHRSVSWYQQTPGQGLQFLFEYFSETQRNKGNFPGRFSGRQFSNSRSEMNVSTLELGDSALYLCASSLEAGNYGYTFGSGTRLTVV.